Presented here are 7 T cell receptor beta chains from one specimen sequenced in a study of pediatric ulcerative colitis. Data came from immunoSEQ multiplex PCR; TCRdb stores just in-frame clones and leaves some out. The sample includes tens of thousands of clones, 85% to 90% of them seen just once. Sequenced: blood. The source of these receptors is a boy aged 5 to 17 who was a control in a study of pediatric ulcerative colitis.

The chain recombines TRBV5-1 with TRBJ2-7, with 13 bases aligning to TRBD2. CDR3 size: 17 residues. In germline, CDR1 is SGHRS, CDR2 YFSETQ. The ends lost 4 bases at V and 2 bases at J; junction bases unmatched: 9. CDR3 nucleotide sequence: TGCGCCAGCAGCCGAAGGACTAGCGGGGGCTATACCTACGAGCAGTACTTC. As protein: CASSRRTSGGYTYEQYF.

J is TRBJ1-4 and V is TRBV27, with TRBD1 as a possible D gene (6 bases). This CDR3 region has 14 residues. V lost 4 bases and J 2 bases, leaving 8 bases between the germline ends. Germline V gene sequence: CDR1 MNHEY, CDR2 SMNVEV (reference sequence). The CDR3 DNA follows: TGTGCCAGCAGTTCGCAGGGGACTAATGAAAAACTGTTTTTT. Protein product: CASSSQGTNEKLFF.

This chain uses TRBV9 with TRBJ2-1, with 9 nucleotides matching TRBD1. Trimming removed 6 bases from V and 5 bases from J; junction bases left unmatched: 9. This CDR3 region has 15 residues. The V gene's germline CDR1 is SGDLS and CDR2 YYNGEE. The chain's CDR3 is CASTLGGQGNNEQFF. As DNA, the CDR3 is TGTGCCAGCACCCTCGGCGGACAGGGGAACAATGAGCAGTTCTTC.

The genes are TRBV5-1 and TRBJ2-3; 8 nucleotides line up with TRBD1. The germline CDR1 and CDR2 sequences are SGHRS and YFSETQ. The CDR3 extends over 17 amino acids. The ends lost 5 bases at V and 3 bases at J; junction bases unmatched: 14. The CDR3 DNA reads as TGCGCCAGCAGATTTCCGAACAGGGGGTCGGGGACAGATACGCAGTATTTT. Translation: CASRFPNRGSGTDTQYF.

In its sample, this clone was seen once. This sequence joins TRBV6-6 and TRBJ1-5; D might be TRBD1 (6 bases). Germline assignment: CDR1 MNHNY and CDR2 SVGAGI (reference sequence). This CDR3 is 14 amino acids long. Between the trimmed V and J ends, which lost 6 bases and 3 bases, there was a span of 12 bases. In DNA, the CDR3 is TGTGCCAGCAGCTCAACAGGGCCCAATCAGCCCCAGCATTTT. It codes for CASSSTGPNQPQHF.

The chain combines TRBV7-3 with TRBJ2-3; 11 bases match TRBD2. V shed 5 bases and J 7 bases; nucleotides not matched to a gene: 8. The germline gives CDR1 SGHTA, CDR2 FQGTGA. This CDR3 comprises 15 residues. The CDR3 region has the DNA TGTGCCAGCAGCCCCACTAGCGGGGGAATAAATACGCAGTATTTT. It codes for CASSPTSGGINTQYF.

This clone came up once. The rearrangement joins TRBV5-1 to TRBJ2-3, with D perhaps being TRBD1 or TRBD2 (6 bases each). Trimming removed 4 bases at V and 2 bases at J, with 17 bases between. In germline, CDR1 is SGHRS, CDR2 YFSETQ. The CDR3 has 16 residues. In DNA, the CDR3 is TGCGCCAGCAGCGTGGGGGGCCGAAAGACCACAGATACGCAGTATTTT. Protein sequence: CASSVGGRKTTDTQYF.